What follows are 19 T cell receptor beta chains derived from one specimen sequenced in a study of Ad26.COV2.S vaccination and SARS-CoV-2 variants. The treatment is: 19 received Ad26.COV2.S at low or high dose, single or two shots; five or six received placebo; per-sample allocation not given. After the first vaccine or placebo injection, samples were drawn on day 63. The protocol was immunoSEQ multiplex PCR, while the TCRdb copy is restricted to in-frame clones and leaves out a portion. The sample gives about 470,000 clones, about nine tenths of which show up once; roughly 3.9% is in the top ten. The sequenced sample was peripheral blood, obtained in a trial of Ad26.COV2.S vaccine versus placebo. These TCRs come from a person between 18 and 65 years old who received the Ad26.COV2.S COVID-19 vaccine or a placebo.

The gene calls are TRBV3-1 (or the pseudogene TRBV3-2) and TRBJ2-6; 8 bases align to TRBD1. With V trimmed by 3 bases and J by 1 base, 11 bases remained unmatched. Germline CDR1 reads LGHDT; CDR2 reads YNNKEL (reference sequence). This CDR3 is 19 amino acids long. The CDR3 sequence: CASSHLGQGELSGANVLTF. Here the CDR3 DNA reads TGTGCCAGCAGCCACCTCGGACAGGGAGAATTGTCTGGGGCCAACGTCCTGACTTTC.

This CDR3 reads CASSLGSDGPYEQYF. CDR3 DNA: TGTGCCAGCAGCTTAGGATCGGACGGTCCCTACGAGCAGTACTTC. The V gene is TRBV11-3, the J gene TRBJ2-7, with unresolved D. The CDR3 length is 15 residues. V lost 1 base, J lost 2 bases, and 12 bases lay in between. Germline values: CDR1 SGHNT, CDR2 YENEEA.

This chain links TRBV9 with TRBJ1-4; D might be TRBD1 (6 bases). V dropped 3 bases and J dropped 6 bases, with 12 bases sitting between them. Germline V CDR1 and CDR2: SGDLS, YYNGEE. This CDR3 has 14 residues. The CDR3, as DNA: TGTGCCAGCAGCGCCCGTAGGACAGATGAAAAACTGTTTTTT. Translation gives CASSARRTDEKLFF.

The chain employs TRBV6-2 or TRBV6-3 and TRBJ2-7; D gene ambiguous. This CDR3 is built from 14 residues. CDR1 MNHEY and CDR2 SVGEGT come from the germline V gene. The V and J ends lost 1 base and 5 bases respectively, with 12 bases between them. For the CDR3, the DNA is TGTGCCAGCAGTTACTTCTTCCGAGCGAACGAGCAGTACTTC. As protein: CASSYFFRANEQYF.

V usage is TRBV28 and J usage is TRBJ1-6, with 7 bases aligning to TRBD1. Germline loops: CDR1 MDHEN, CDR2 SYDVKM. Trimming cost V 6 bases and J 4 bases; bases outside gene matches: 0. The CDR3 contains 13 residues. The CDR3 sequence is CASRDRYNSPLHF. CDR3 DNA sequence: TGTGCCAGCAGGGACAGGTATAATTCACCCCTCCACTTT.

The V call is TRBV9, the J call TRBJ2-1; TRBD2 aligns across 11 bases. The CDR3 has 15 residues. From germline, CDR1 is SGDLS and CDR2 YYNGEE. V lost 4 bases and J lost 9; bases outside the gene matches: 9. CDR3 sequence (DNA): TGTGCCAGCAGCTCCCCGACTAGCGGGGCGGGTGAGCAGTTCTTC. This translates into CASSSPTSGAGEQFF.

V is TRBV7-8 and J is TRBJ2-1, with 7 bases aligning to TRBD2. The V gene end was trimmed by 5 bases and the J gene end by 2 bases; junction bases not matched to a gene: 6. The CDR3 runs 15 residues. CDR1 is SGHVS, CDR2 FQNEAQ, per germline. The CDR3 bases are TGTGCCAGCAGCCTAGGGGCGGGGGCCTACAATGAGCAGTTCTTC. It translates to CASSLGAGAYNEQFF.

The chain uses TRBV5-1 and TRBJ2-3; D is perhaps TRBD2 (6 bases). The germline V and J ends were trimmed by 3 bases and 3 bases, with 14 bases remaining between them. The CDR3 sequence is 15 residues long. Germline V lookup: CDR1 SGHRS, CDR2 YFSETQ. CDR3 protein: CASSSSSVPTDTQYF. The CDR3, as DNA: TGCGCCAGCAGCTCCTCTAGCGTCCCTACAGATACGCAGTATTTT.

The chain recombines TRBV5-1 with TRBJ2-3; the D gene is possibly TRBD2 (5 bases). Trimming left V 4 bases short and J 7 bases short, with 13 bases between. The CDR3 runs to 13 residues. CDR1 is SGHRS, CDR2 YFSETQ, per germline. This CDR3 is CASSQLQRNTQYF. The CDR3 DNA reads TGCGCCAGCAGCCAACTTCAGCGGAATACGCAGTATTTT.

The chain has TRBV5-6 and TRBJ2-1; D unclear. With 2 bases removed from V and 12 bases from J, the gap between germline ends came to 18 bases. The CDR3 is 14 amino acids. CDR1 is SGHDT and CDR2 is YYEEEE in the germline V gene. The CDR3 region is CASSFTLSAPGQFF. The CDR3 nucleotides are TGTGCCAGCAGCTTTACCCTCTCAGCTCCGGGGCAGTTCTTC.

V gene TRBV2 combines with J gene TRBJ2-3, with 7 bases aligning to TRBD1. Trimming at V came to 5 bases and at J to 2 bases, leaving 4 bases not matched to a gene. This CDR3 spans 14 amino acids. The germline V gene has CDR1 SNHLY and CDR2 FYNNEI. The CDR3 protein is CASSSQGVTDTQYF. CDR3 DNA: TGTGCCAGCAGTTCCCAGGGGGTCACAGATACGCAGTATTTT.

The gene calls are TRBV5-1 and TRBJ1-2; 12 bases are a match to TRBD1. The CDR3 has 17 amino acids. J gave up 7 bases and V 9 bases, and 19 bases lay outside the gene matches. The germline CDR1 and CDR2 sequences are SGHRS and YFSETQ. CDR3: CATSPGQGAVDTVGYTF. CDR3 nucleotide sequence: TGCGCCACCTCACCGGGACAGGGGGCGGTTGATACGGTTGGCTACACCTTC.

The CDR3 loop is CASSLLAGATGELFF. The DNA of the CDR3 is TGTGCCAGCAGTCTGCTAGCGGGAGCCACCGGGGAGCTGTTTTTT. This sequence joins TRBV28 and TRBJ2-2; TRBD2 agrees at 10 bases. The CDR3 is made up of 15 amino acids. V dropped 5 bases and J dropped 4; count of bases not matched to a gene: 4. Per germline, CDR1 MDHEN and CDR2 SYDVKM. Combining the CDR3 with reference TRBV28 and TRBJ2-2 gives the whole variable domain DVKVTQSSRYLVKRTGEKVFLECVQDMDHENMFWYRQDPGLGLRLIYFSYDVKMKEKGDIPEGYSVSREKKERFSLILESASTNQTSMYLCASSLLAGATGELFFGEGSRLTVL.

The V call is TRBV7-9, the J call TRBJ2-7; D possibly corresponds to TRBD1 (6 bases). The CDR3 contains 13 residues. CDR1 and CDR2 from the germline V gene are SEHNR and FQNEAQ (reference sequence). The V end lost 6 bases, the J end lost 5 bases, and 14 bases lay between the germline ends. This CDR3 reads CASSFPRGNEQYF. In DNA form, the CDR3 reads TGTGCCAGCAGTTTCCCCAGGGGCAACGAGCAGTACTTC.

DNA of the CDR3: TGTGCCAGCAGCGAGGGACCTATGAGGGAAAAACTGTTTTTT. Protein: CASSEGPMREKLFF. The rearrangement links TRBV9 to TRBJ1-4; D possibly corresponds to TRBD1 (5 bases). CDR3 length: 14 amino acids. The germline V gene has CDR1 SGDLS and CDR2 YYNGEE. The V and J ends lost 3 bases and 8 bases respectively, with 14 bases between them.

This clone has a single count. V usage is TRBV6-5 and J usage is TRBJ2-7; D is perhaps TRBD1 or TRBD2 (7 bases each). CDR3 length equals 12 residues. Germline V gene sequence: CDR1 MNHEY, CDR2 SVGAGI. The CDR3 region has the DNA TGTGCTGCCAGGGGGGGTACCTACGAGCAGTACTTC. Its protein is CAARGGTYEQYF.

The CDR3 here is CASSYMPISGSFTGELFF. The CDR3 region has the DNA TGTGCCAGCAGCTACATGCCGATCAGCGGGAGTTTTACCGGGGAGCTGTTTTTT. V usage is TRBV3-1 (or the pseudogene TRBV3-2) and J usage is TRBJ2-2; 8 bases agree with TRBD2. V shed 5 bases and J 5 bases; nucleotides not matched to a gene: 16. Germline CDR1 reads LGHDT; CDR2 reads YNNKEL (reference sequence). The CDR3 contains 18 residues.

This clone showed up just a few times. V gene TRBV2 combines with J gene TRBJ2-5, with 7 bases identical to TRBD2. CDR3 length: 15 residues. Germline V gives CDR1 SNHLY, CDR2 FYNNEI. The ends lost 8 bases at V and 2 bases at J; junction bases unmatched: 11. The CDR3 DNA reads as TGTGCCAGCGTCCTAGTGGGAGGGGTACAAGAGACCCAGTACTTC. Translation: CASVLVGGVQETQYF.

The chain uses TRBV28 and TRBJ2-7; D might be TRBD1 or TRBD2, each matching 6 bases. CDR1 MDHEN and CDR2 SYDVKM come from the germline V gene. Trimming stripped 7 bases from V and 3 bases from J, with 16 bases between. The CDR3 sequence is 14 residues long. The CDR3 loop reads CASTSGGPVYEQYF. The CDR3 nucleotides read TGTGCCAGCACCTCTGGGGGGCCGGTCTACGAGCAGTACTTC.